This passage covers 20 T cell receptor beta chains from one sample sequenced in a study of regulatory T cells in long-lasting Graves disease (dated by TCRdb to about 2021). The sample's time point, from its label and the paper: newly diagnosed GD, antithyroid drugs for less than 3 months. For both TCR sequencing and RNA sequencing, RNA was extracted from PBMCs in TRIzol. Libraries were constructed by multiplex PCR. Sequencing relied on an Illumina HiSeq 4000. TCR beta libraries were built with iRepertoire HTBI primers and Arm-PCR amplification of CDR3 regions. In-frame beta chains were kept once TCRdb had trimmed the public reads at Q25 with fastp and called clones with MiXCR. Every CDR3 protein is listed once, alongside the most common genes and DNA of its rows. The sample table holds some 500,000 distinct CDR3 sequences, of which around an eighth were seen once. Jointly, the top ten make up 10% of the sample.

The sample also formed part of further work on T cells in Graves' hyperthyroidism and ophthalmopathy.

The sample consisted of peripheral blood mononuclear cells (PBMCs), taken at new diagnosis, from a patient treated with antithyroid drugs. Source of these receptors: a man under 40 with Graves disease. Donor details come from another sample of the same person, matched by shared clones.

This clonotype was recorded at least ten times. The J gene is TRBJ2-1, the V gene TRBV27; TRBD1 is a possible D gene (5 bases). In germline, CDR1 is MNHEY, CDR2 SMNVEV (reference sequence). The germline V and J ends were trimmed by 0 bases and 6 bases, with 9 bases remaining between them. The CDR3 sequence is 14 residues long. The CDR3 DNA is TGTGCCAGCAGTTTATCTCGACAGCCCAATGAGCAGTTCTTC. It encodes CASSLSRQPNEQFF.

In its sample, this clonotype was seen many times. The rearrangement uses TRBV27 and TRBJ1-1; D gene ambiguous. Trimming took 8 bases from V and 1 from J, leaving 14 bases between them. Germline-derived CDR1 and CDR2 are MNHEY and SMNVEV (reference sequence). This CDR3 has 14 residues. The CDR3 DNA reads TGTGCCAGCTCCTTGTTCCCAGGGAACACTGAAGCTTTCTTT. Amino acid sequence: CASSLFPGNTEAFF.

Regarding this clonotype: A read error is the likely source, as a far larger clone sits one nucleotide away. The chain is built from TRBV12-3 or TRBV12-4 and TRBJ2-1; 7 bases match TRBD1. This CDR3 region has 14 residues. The V segment lost 5 bases and the J segment 10 bases; nucleotides outside the gene matches: 11. The CDR3 sequence is CASSATQTGYEQFF. In nucleotides, the CDR3 is TGTGCCAGCAGTGCCACCCAGACAGGGTACGAGCAGTTCTTC.

This clonotype was seen at least ten times. The chain links TRBV28 to TRBJ2-6, with 8 bases that match TRBD1. The CDR3 is made up of 20 amino acids. The J segment lost 0 bases and the V segment lost 3 bases, leaving 13 bases of the junction unmatched. Germline CDR1 reads MDHEN; CDR2 reads SYDVKM. Here the CDR3 reads CASSLWDRTRFPSGANVLTF. The CDR3 DNA reads as TGTGCCAGCAGTTTGTGGGACAGGACTCGTTTCCCCTCTGGGGCCAACGTCCTGACTTTC.

This clonotype was seen at least ten times. The gene calls are TRBV19 and TRBJ2-2; the match to TRBD1 covers 9 bases. In germline, CDR1 is LNHDA, CDR2 SQIVND (reference sequence). The CDR3 length is 14 residues. The ends lost 3 bases at V and 6 bases at J; junction bases unmatched: 2. This CDR3 is CASSMGQGSGELFF. The CDR3 bases are TGTGCCAGTAGTATGGGACAGGGTTCCGGGGAGCTGTTTTTT.

This clonotype came up many times. V gene TRBV28 combines with J gene TRBJ2-1; 7 nucleotides align to TRBD1. The germline CDR1 and CDR2 sequences are MDHEN and SYDVKM. CDR3 length equals 14 residues. J was trimmed by 9 bases and V by 3 bases; bases with no gene match: 8. In DNA form, the CDR3 reads TGTGCCAGCAGTTTCTCCGGGACAGAAGGTGAGCAGTTCTTC. Residues: CASSFSGTEGEQFF.

The V and J genes are TRBV20-1 and TRBJ2-3; TRBD1 aligns across 7 bases. The better agreement between TRBJ1-5 and the DNA end casts doubt on the J call. The CDR3 covers 11 residues. CDR1 DFQATT and CDR2 SNEGSKA come from the germline V gene (reference sequence). The CDR3 nucleotides read TGCAGTGCTAGTGGGACAGATACGCAGCATTTT. Translating gives CSASGTDTQHF.

This clonotype was seen repeatedly, ten times or more. This chain connects TRBV12-3 or TRBV12-4 to TRBJ1-1, with 8 bases identical to TRBD1. V shed 3 bases, J shed 1 base, and the junction held 4 bases outside the gene matches. The CDR3 length is 15 residues. For the CDR3, the DNA is TGTGCCAGCAGTTTCCCGGACAGGGCGAACACTGAAGCTTTCTTT. Translation gives CASSFPDRANTEAFF.

Many counts were recorded for this clonotype. This chain links TRBV27 with TRBJ2-5; weak D call: TRBD1 (6 bases). The CDR3 consists of 13 residues. The V gene lost 6 bases and the J gene lost 4 bases, with 12 bases spanning the gap. Looked up from germline, CDR1 is MNHEY and CDR2 is SMNVEV (reference sequence). The DNA of the CDR3 is TGTGCCAGCAGAGCAGGGGCAGGAGAGACCCAGTACTTC. Encoded protein: CASRAGAGETQYF.

This clonotype was observed many times. In DNA form, the CDR3 reads TGTGCCACCAGCAGAGACAGGGGGGCCTACGAGCAGTACTTC. It encodes CATSRDRGAYEQYF. This sequence joins TRBV15 and TRBJ2-7, with a possible D match to TRBD1 (7 bases). V lost 0 bases and J lost 2, with 8 bases in between. Germline loops: CDR1 LNHNV, CDR2 YYDKDF (reference sequence). The CDR3 is 14 amino acids.

This clonotype was detected many times. The CDR3 here is CASGSLTPEQFF. CDR3 coding DNA: TGTGCTAGTGGTTCGCTAACTCCTGAGCAGTTCTTC. The J gene is TRBJ2-1, the V gene TRBV12-5; D ambiguous. Trimming pared 4 bases from V and 9 bases from J, leaving 10 bases between. The CDR3 loop spans 12 amino acids. Germline V gene data show CDR1 as LGHNT and CDR2 as FRNRAP.

In regard to this clonotype: This may stem from a read error, because a much larger clone lies one nucleotide away. The chain has TRBV27 and TRBJ1-2; D not resolved. Per the germline V gene, CDR1 is MNHEY and CDR2 is SMNVEV (reference sequence). The CDR3 is made up of 16 amino acids. CDR3 region: CAGSLTLTTPVGGYTF. CDR3 nucleotides: TGTGCCGGCAGTTTAACACTTACCACCCCGGTTGGCGGCTACACCTTC.

This chain joins TRBV11-3 and TRBJ2-5; D may correspond to TRBD1 or TRBD2 (5 bases each). The ends were cut back, 5 bases at V and 5 bases at J, with 18 bases in the middle. Germline V gene lookup returns CDR1 SGHNT and CDR2 YENEEA. This CDR3 contains 15 residues. CDR3 sequence (DNA): TGTGCCAGCAGCCTGCCCGAGTTGGGGGAGGAGACCCAGTACTTC. It translates to CASSLPELGEETQYF.

In its sample, this clonotype was seen a few times. This chain joins TRBV7-3 and TRBJ2-6; D gene unclear. Trimming left V 1 base short and J 3 bases short, with 10 bases between. The CDR3 consists of 16 residues. CDR1 and CDR2 (germline): SGHTA, FQGTGA. Written as DNA, the CDR3 is TGTGCCAGCAGCTTAAGGGGTGGAGTTGGGGCCAACGTCCTGACTTTC. Protein: CASSLRGGVGANVLTF.

Many counts were recorded for this clonotype. V is TRBV11-2 and J is TRBJ2-1, with 7 nucleotides matching TRBD2. The CDR3 is 18 amino acids. Trimming at V came to 1 base and at J to 2 bases, leaving 11 bases not matched to a gene. Germline V gene data show CDR1 as SGHAT and CDR2 as FQNNGV. CDR3 in DNA: TGTGCCAGCAGCTTAGTTTTTCGCGGGGGTGGTACCTACAATGAGCAGTTCTTC. This gives the protein CASSLVFRGGGTYNEQFF.

The J gene is TRBJ1-3, the V gene TRBV6-9, with 7 bases matching TRBD1. CDR3 length: 16 residues. With 2 bases clipped from V and 0 bases from J, the junction kept 4 bases outside the gene matches. The germline V gene has CDR1 MNHGY and CDR2 SVAAGI. The CDR3 DNA is TGTGCCAGCAGTTATGGGGGACAGTCCTCTGGAAACACCATATATTTT. As protein: CASSYGGQSSGNTIYF.

This clonotype was seen ten or more times. The chain links TRBV20-1 to TRBJ2-4; D not certain. The CDR3 consists of 16 residues. From germline, CDR1 is DFQATT and CDR2 SNEGSKA (reference sequence). The germline V and J ends were trimmed by 5 bases and 0 bases, with 17 bases remaining between them. The CDR3 bases are TGCAGTGCTCAAACGGCAGCACTTTTAGCCAAAAACATTCAGTACTTC. This codes for CSAQTAALLAKNIQYF.

There are a few counts of this clonotype. A much larger clone differs from this one at a single base, so this may be a read error. The V and J genes are TRBV12-3 or TRBV12-4 and TRBJ2-3; 7 bases align to TRBD2. The J call could be wrong; TRBJ2-5 is a better fit for the DNA end. This CDR3 has 16 amino acids. CDR3 coding DNA: TGTGCCAGCAGTCTCCCTCAGCGGGGTGGTTGGGGGACCCAGTACTTC. Amino acids: CASSLPQRGGWGTQYF.

There are many counts of this clonotype. The chain couples TRBV28 to TRBJ2-7; D gene ambiguous. Germline assignment: CDR1 MDHEN and CDR2 SYDVKM. V was trimmed by 2 bases and J by 3 bases, leaving 11 bases between them. The CDR3 length is 14 residues. The CDR3 is CASSLGQVDYEQYF. The DNA for the CDR3 is TGTGCCAGCAGTTTAGGGCAGGTCGACTACGAGCAGTACTTC.

This clonotype was counted at least ten times. The chain employs TRBV18 and TRBJ2-2; no clear D gene. The V end lost 6 bases, the J end lost 7 bases, and 12 bases lay between the germline ends. Germline CDR1 and CDR2: KGHSH and LQKENI. The CDR3 runs 13 residues. In DNA form, the CDR3 reads TGTGCCAGCTCTCCCCCCATCCTCGGGGAGCTGTTTTTT. Protein: CASSPPILGELFF.